Below, 19 T cell receptor beta chains from the same sample are listed, as sequenced in a study of blood T cells in healthy people across ages. For the second PCR, which ran for about 6 to 11 cycles, a sample-barcoded 5' primer and a J-beta primer mix were used. TCRdb re-analysed the 5' RACE reads in MiXCR, keeping a single row per CDR3 protein. Of about 650,000 distinct CDR3 sequences detected, 40% to 65% appear once; the ten largest clones hold roughly 14%. The sequencing sample was made of blood. The receptor set was obtained from a woman at least 80 years old in good health.

In this sample, this clonotype turned up many times. The V gene is TRBV20-1, the J gene TRBJ1-4; 8 bases line up with TRBD1. V lost 0 bases, J lost 8 bases, and 5 bases stayed unmatched. The CDR3 has 14 residues. Germline V gene data show CDR1 as DFQATT and CDR2 as SNEGSKA (reference sequence). The CDR3 sequence is CSARDRQGKEKLFF. CDR3 nucleotides: TGCAGTGCTAGAGATCGACAGGGGAAGGAAAAACTGTTTTTT.

Concerning this clonotype: A much larger clone lies a single base off, so this may be a read error. The genes are TRBV29-1 and TRBJ2-7; D remains unclear. CDR1 and CDR2 (germline): SQVTM, ANQGSEA. The ends were cut back, 4 bases at V and 3 bases at J, with 10 bases in the middle. This CDR3 is 12 amino acids long. CDR3 in amino acids: CSVGMSFYEQYF. CDR3 bases: TGCAGCGTTGGGATGAGCTTCTACGAGCAGTACTTC.

This clonotype was detected only a few times. The rearrangement links TRBV29-1 to TRBJ2-2, with D possibly being TRBD1 or TRBD2 (5 bases each). The V gene lost 7 bases and the J gene lost 7 bases, with 13 bases spanning the gap. Germline V gene sequence: CDR1 SQVTM, CDR2 ANQGSEA. This CDR3 is 12 amino acids long. CDR3 nucleotides: TGCAGCGCTACGACAGAGGGCGGGGAGCTGTTTTTT. Translation gives CSATTEGGELFF.

V gene TRBV18 combines with J gene TRBJ2-1, with 7 positions matching TRBD2. Germline CDR1 is KGHSH and CDR2 is LQKENI. CDR3 length: 18 amino acids. The ends lost 2 bases at V and 1 base at J; junction bases unmatched: 11. Here the CDR3 reads CASSPRYSGRPSYNEQFF. The CDR3 region has the DNA TGTGCCAGCTCACCAAGGTACTCCGGGAGGCCTTCCTACAATGAGCAGTTCTTC. The full variable domain, completed using reference TRBV18 and TRBJ2-1, is NAGVMQNPRHLVRRRGQEARLRCSPMKGHSHVYWYRQLPEEGLKFMVYLQKENIIDESGMPKERFSAEFPKEGPSILRIQQVVRGDSAAYFCASSPRYSGRPSYNEQFFGPGTRLTVL.

This clonotype showed up just a few times. The chain recombines TRBV4-3 with TRBJ2-4; 11 nucleotides agree with TRBD2. TRBJ2-7 matches the DNA end more closely, so the J call is doubtful. CDR3 length: 16 residues. Per germline, CDR1 LGHNA and CDR2 YSLEER. The CDR3 sequence: CASSQDHSGGAYEQYF. CDR3 nucleotides: TGCGCCAGCAGCCAGGACCATAGCGGGGGGGCTTACGAGCAGTACTTC.

This clonotype has only one observation. The V and J genes are TRBV3-1 and TRBJ2-1; D possibly corresponds to TRBD2 (5 bases). Germline V gives CDR1 LGHDT, CDR2 YNNKEL (reference sequence). Trimming removed 1 base from V and 0 bases from J, with 10 bases in between. The CDR3 is 16 amino acids. Here the CDR3 DNA reads TGTGCCAGCAGCCAAGGTGCCAGCGGCTCCTACAATGAGCAGTTCTTC. Its protein is CASSQGASGSYNEQFF.

The chain joins TRBV30 to TRBJ1-5; TRBD1 might be the D (5 bases). From germline, CDR1 is GTSNPN and CDR2 SVGIG (reference sequence). Trimming left V 2 bases short and J 7 bases short, with 12 bases between. CDR3 length: 13 residues. The CDR3 DNA reads as TGTGCCTGGAGTATGGGGGTCAGACAGCCCCAGCATTTT. It is translated as CAWSMGVRQPQHF.

The chain uses TRBV7-9 and TRBJ1-1; D ambiguous. In germline, CDR1 is SEHNR, CDR2 FQNEAQ (reference sequence). V was pared by 10 bases and J by 0 bases, with 6 bases between. This CDR3 is built from 11 residues. CDR3 amino acids: CATRVNTEAFF. CDR3 nucleotide sequence: TGTGCCACAAGGGTGAACACTGAAGCTTTCTTT.

There are many counts of this clonotype. V is TRBV29-1 and J is TRBJ2-5; D is possibly TRBD1 (5 bases). V was cut by 4 bases and J by 5 bases, with 17 bases left in between. This CDR3 region has 14 residues. Per germline, CDR1 SQVTM and CDR2 ANQGSEA. The CDR3: CSVVVPPGRETQYF. CDR3 DNA sequence: TGCAGCGTTGTAGTCCCTCCAGGGCGGGAGACCCAGTACTTC.

For the CDR3, the DNA is TGTGCCAGCAGCCCCGGGGGATTCCTCCTATACGAGCAGTACTTC. Its protein is CASSPGGFLLYEQYF. The genes are TRBV7-2 and TRBJ2-7; possibly TRBD2 for D (6 bases). CDR1 SGHTA and CDR2 FQGNSA come from the germline V gene. The CDR3 is 15 amino acids. V lost 5 bases and J 4 bases, leaving 18 bases between the germline ends.

Note on this clonotype: A much larger clone sits a single nucleotide away, making a read error possible. The CDR3 reads CASKPDTGRRETQFF. CDR3 nucleotide sequence: TGTGCCAGCAAACCCGACACCGGGAGGCGAGAGACCCAGTTCTTC. The chain is built from TRBV7-8 and TRBJ2-1, with TRBD2 matching over 7 bases. The ends lost 7 bases at V and 13 bases at J; junction bases unmatched: 19. The CDR3 sequence is 15 residues long. In germline, CDR1 is SGHVS, CDR2 FQNEAQ.

This chain links TRBV29-1 with TRBJ2-1, with 15 bases lining up with TRBD2. The assigned J gene may be wrong: the sequence end matches TRBJ2-7 better. This CDR3 is built from 17 residues. In germline, CDR1 is SQVTM, CDR2 ANQGSEA. The CDR3: CSGLGLAGGPGYNEQYF. The CDR3 bases are TGCAGCGGGCTCGGACTAGCGGGAGGGCCGGGATACAATGAGCAGTACTTC.

The chain recombines TRBV2 with TRBJ2-7, with D possibly matching TRBD1 (6 bases). The J call is in doubt because the DNA end fits TRBJ2-5 better. CDR3 length equals 13 residues. Germline CDR1 reads SNHLY; CDR2 reads FYNNEI. Here the CDR3 DNA reads TGTGCCGGTAACAGGGATGAGGTTGAGACCCAGTACTTC. As protein: CAGNRDEVETQYF.

The chain links TRBV4-1 to TRBJ2-3; possibly TRBD1 for D (5 bases). The CDR3 is 16 amino acids. The germline V gene encodes CDR1 MGHRA and CDR2 YSYEKL. With 0 bases removed from V and 0 bases from J, the gap between germline ends came to 10 bases. The CDR3 DNA follows: TGCGCCAGCAGCCAAGATCAGGGTCCCAGCACAGATACGCAGTATTTT. Protein product: CASSQDQGPSTDTQYF.

The chain combines TRBV7-8 with TRBJ2-5; possible D gene TRBD1, 6 bases. V shed 7 bases and J shed 2 bases, with 17 bases lying between them. Germline CDR1 and CDR2: SGHVS and FQNEAQ. The CDR3 is made up of 15 amino acids. The CDR3 loop reads CASNRPQGPQETQYF. For the CDR3, the DNA is TGTGCCAGCAACCGCCCACAGGGCCCACAAGAGACCCAGTACTTC. Full variable domain (missing parts from reference TRBV7-8 and TRBJ2-5): GAGVSQSPRYKVAKRGQDVALRCDPISGHVSLFWYQQALGQGPEFLTYFQNEAQLDKSGLPSDRFFAERPEGSVSTLKIQRTQQEDSAVYLCASNRPQGPQETQYFGPGTRLLVL.

V is TRBV7-9 and J is TRBJ2-4, with 11 nucleotides matching TRBD2. The J call may not be correct, given that the DNA end is closer to TRBJ2-5. This CDR3 has 15 residues. Germline V gene lookup returns CDR1 SEHNR and CDR2 FQNEAQ (reference sequence). CDR3 sequence (DNA): TGTGCCAGCAGCTTCCCGACTAGCGGGGAAGAGACCCAGTACTTC. It encodes CASSFPTSGEETQYF.

This clonotype was detected many times. The chain couples TRBV9 to TRBJ2-3; D unclear. This CDR3 spans 14 amino acids. Trimming shortened V by 0 bases and J by 5 bases, and 10 bases separated the two germline ends. CDR1 is SGDLS and CDR2 is YYNGEE in the germline V gene. CDR3 DNA sequence: TGTGCCAGCAGCGTAGGGGTCGGCCAAGATACGCAGTATTTT. Its protein product is CASSVGVGQDTQYF.

Regarding this clonotype: One end of the junction fails to match germline, which may point to a read error. V is TRBV28 and J is TRBJ2-4, with TRBD2 matching over 9 bases. CDR3 length equals 16 residues. The V gene's germline CDR1 is MDHEN and CDR2 SYDVKM. In DNA, the CDR3 is TGTGCCGGCAGCCGTAGTAGCGGGAGTTTATTGGGCGTGCAGTACTTC. This encodes CAGSRSSGSLLGVQYF.

This chain connects TRBV7-2 to TRBJ2-1; TRBD1 is a possible D gene (6 bases). The CDR3 is made up of 16 amino acids. Trimming took 5 bases from V and 5 from J, leaving 19 bases between them. CDR1 SGHTA and CDR2 FQGNSA come from the germline V gene. DNA for the CDR3: TGTGCCAGCAGCCGGGGTCCAGGGGCAGGCGACAATGAGCAGTTCTTC. This translates into CASSRGPGAGDNEQFF.